Listed below are T cell receptor beta chains from one sample, sequenced in a study of molecular identifiers for immune sequencing clone quantification. TCRdb reprocessed the PCR reads with MiXCR, giving one entry per CDR3 protein. This sample yields about 510,000 distinct CDR3 sequences, of which about a quarter are seen a single time; around 0.8% belongs to the top ten. Sequenced input: naive CD8+ T cells from blood, with Jurkat cell RNA spiked in. The source of these receptors is a human donor in good health. Some libraries in this study had Jurkat cell RNA spiked in. The CDR3 runs from the conserved cysteine through the conserved F or W.

TRBJ2-7,TRBV7-9,15,CASSSRDRRSYERYF
TRBJ2-7,TRBV28,11,CATRYSYEQYF
TRBJ2-7,TRBV11-2,14,CASSSGLTNYEQYF
TRBJ1-1,TRBV9,13,CASSVGGEAEAFF
TRBJ2-5,TRBV7-9,13,CASSLGWQETQYF
TRBJ2-3,TRBV7-9,15,CASSNLAGNTDTQYF
TRBJ1-2,TRBV9,15,CASSPQWVPNYGYTF
TRBJ1-4,TRBV7-9,15,CASSLSPGANEKLFF
TRBJ1-5,TRBV15,14,CATSSGQGLQPQHF
TRBJ2-2,TRBV29-1,15,CSVDRGDRGTGELFF
TRBJ2-1,TRBV27,14,CASSLGFSYNEQFF
TRBJ2-7,TRBV6-2/TRBV6-3,15,CTSSQPGQGIYEQYF
TRBJ2-7,TRBV29-1,18,CSVGEGTSGESSSYEQYF
TRBJ2-3,TRBV12-3/TRBV12-4,15,CASSGGLAGVDTQYF